This is a list of T cell receptor beta chains from one sample in a study of CD8 T cells in ankylosing spondylitis. Via MiXCR, TCRdb re-called the 5' RACE reads, giving one row per CDR3 protein. The sample has 150,000 to 200,000 distinct CDR3 sequences, 15% to 20% seen once. Sample: blood, either unsorted or a sorted T cell fraction (not recorded which). Every receptor here comes from a male donor aged 10 to 35 with ankylosing spondylitis or in good health (not recorded which). The CDR3 runs from the conserved cysteine through the conserved F or W. The order of the fields is J gene, D gene, clone size, V gene, CDR3 DNA, CDR3 protein. The D gene is left open where the match is weak. Clone size is stated in some rows and not others, as once, few, many or a class when expanded.

TRBJ2-2 - - TRBV19 TGTGCCAGTAGTATCTGGGCAAACGGGGAGCTGTTTTTT CASSIWANGELFF
TRBJ2-3 - few TRBV5-6 TGTGCCAGCAGCCACGGACAGCTTTACCCAGATACGCAGTATTTT CASSHGQLYPDTQYF
TRBJ2-2 - many TRBV9 TGTGCCAGCAGCGCGTGGGGCGGGGAGCTGTTTTTT CASSAWGGELFF
TRBJ1-2 TRBD1 many TRBV5-5 TGTGCCAGCAGCTCGACAGGGGGCCACTATGGCTACACCTTC CASSSTGGHYGYTF
TRBJ2-3 TRBD2 - TRBV20-1 TGCAGTGCTAGTTCTGCGGGAGGTAGCACAGATACGCAGTATTTT CSASSAGGSTDTQYF
TRBJ2-1 TRBD2 few TRBV4-1 TGCGCCAGCAGCCAAGCTCTCCTAGCGGGCTACAATGAGCAGTTCTTC CASSQALLAGYNEQFF
TRBJ1-3 - many TRBV7-6 TGTGCCAGCAGCTTATCAGGACCGCCTGGAAACACCATATATTTT CASSLSGPPGNTIYF
TRBJ2-1 - once TRBV10-1 TGCGCCAGCAGTGAGTCGTTAGGGCCCTACAATGAGCAGTTCTTC CASSESLGPYNEQFF
TRBJ2-1 - many TRBV28 TGTGCCAGCAGACGCACGATGGGGGGATGGTCCTACAATGAGCAGTTCTTC CASRRTMGGWSYNEQFF
TRBJ2-7 TRBD1 many TRBV5-1 TGCGCCAGCAGCTCGTTCCGACAGGGCTACGAGCAGTACTTC CASSSFRQGYEQYF
TRBJ2-1 TRBD2 - TRBV20-1 TGCAGTGCTACCTACCGGACTAGCGGGAGGTGGTACAATGAGCAGTTCTTC CSATYRTSGRWYNEQFF
TRBJ2-7 TRBD1 - TRBV29-1 TGCAGCGTAAGGACAGGCTACGAGCAGTACTTC CSVRTGYEQYF
TRBJ2-1 - many TRBV24-1 TGTGCCACCAGTGTAGGGGGGGAGTCCTACAATGAGCAGTTCTTC CATSVGGESYNEQFF
TRBJ2-3 - many TRBV5-1 TGCGCCAGCAGCTTAGACTACCCGAACACAGATACGCAGTATTTT CASSLDYPNTDTQYF
TRBJ2-3 - - TRBV10-1 TGCGCCAGCAGCGAACAGGGAAAATCAAATACGCAGTATTTT CASSEQGKSNTQYF
TRBJ2-1 - - TRBV12-3/TRBV12-4 TGTGCCAGCAGTCCCTCCCGACGCAGCTCCTACAATGAGCAGTTCTTC CASSPSRRSSYNEQFF
TRBJ2-3 - many TRBV4-3 TGCGCCAGCAGCCTTAGCGCACTCACAGATACGCAGTATTTT CASSLSALTDTQYF
TRBJ2-2 TRBD1 many TRBV5-5 TGTGCCAGCAGTTGGGACAGCGCGAACACCGGGGAGCTGTTTTTT CASSWDSANTGELFF
TRBJ1-1 - many TRBV6-1 TGTGCCAGCAGTGAAGCGTACGGTGAAGCTTTCTTT CASSEAYGEAFF
TRBJ1-5 - many TRBV6-1 TGTGCCAGCAGTGAGGGACCTAATAGCAATCAGCCCCAGCATTTT CASSEGPNSNQPQHF
TRBJ2-2 - many TRBV6-1 TGTGCCAGCAGTGAAGCTGTGAACACCGGGGAGCTGTTTTTT CASSEAVNTGELFF
TRBJ2-1 - few TRBV4-2 TGTGCCAGCAGCGTCGGGACTCCGAGCTCCTACAATGAGCAGTTCTTC CASSVGTPSSYNEQFF
TRBJ2-7 - - TRBV20-1 TGCAGTGCTAGTCGTATGAGACTGTCTTTCTACGAGCAGTACTTC CSASRMRLSFYEQYF
TRBJ2-3 TRBD2 few TRBV30 TGTGCCTGGGTGGCTAGCGGGAGGGAGGCAGATACGCAGTATTTT CAWVASGREADTQYF
TRBJ2-1 TRBD1 many TRBV5-1 TGCGCCAGCAGCTCGACTGACAGGGGGCTCGATGAGCAGTTCTTC CASSSTDRGLDEQFF
TRBJ1-5 TRBD1 many TRBV7-2 TGTGCCAGCAGCCTCAGACAGGGGGGTCAGCCCCAGCATTTT CASSLRQGGQPQHF
TRBJ2-3 TRBD2 many TRBV13 TGTGCCAGCAGCTCCCGCCGACTAGCGGGAGGGGGTGGTACGCAGTATTTT CASSSRRLAGGGGTQYF